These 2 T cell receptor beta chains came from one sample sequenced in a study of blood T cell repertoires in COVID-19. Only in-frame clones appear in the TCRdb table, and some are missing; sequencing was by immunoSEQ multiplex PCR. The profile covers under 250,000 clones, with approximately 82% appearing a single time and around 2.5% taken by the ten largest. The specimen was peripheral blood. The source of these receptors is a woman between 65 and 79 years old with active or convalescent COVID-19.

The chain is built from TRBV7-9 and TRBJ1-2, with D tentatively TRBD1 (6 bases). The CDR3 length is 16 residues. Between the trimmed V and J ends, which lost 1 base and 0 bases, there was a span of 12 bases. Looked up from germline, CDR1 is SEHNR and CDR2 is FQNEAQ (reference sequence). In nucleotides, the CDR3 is TGTGCCAGCAGCTTAGAAGGACAGCTAGCTAACTATGGCTACACCTTC. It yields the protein CASSLEGQLANYGYTF.

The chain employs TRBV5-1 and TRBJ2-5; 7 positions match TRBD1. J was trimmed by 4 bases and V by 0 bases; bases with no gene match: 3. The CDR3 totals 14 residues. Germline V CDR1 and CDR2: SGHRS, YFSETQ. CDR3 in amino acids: CASSLEGAGETQYF. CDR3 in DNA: TGCGCCAGCAGCTTGGAGGGGGCTGGAGAGACCCAGTACTTC.